One T cell receptor beta chain is described in this entry. The target of this receptor is not known. Per-nucleotide qualities are absent, and no much larger clonotype sits a single base away. This entry is derived from a study of shared clonotypes between healthy human individuals (dated by TCRdb to the early 2020s). About the investigation overall: The cohort included a few men and two women between 18 and 49 years of age. Per donor, leukapheresis produced somewhere between about 0.94 and 9 billion PBMCs. To estimate repertoire size and how much clonotype sharing occurs between individuals, the study deeply sequenced the blood TCR repertoires of several healthy adults. Different laboratories and diverse techniques were used to prepare libraries and sequence TCR repertoires, to increase sequencing depth and limit assay-specific biases. For each donor, three plates each were used for CD4 naive and CD4 memory, two plates were used for CD8 naive, and one plate was used for CD8 memory.

Using the deep immunoSEQ assay, multiplex PCR amplified TCR CDR3 regions from genomic DNA. Genomic DNA extracted from each cell subset was distributed evenly over all wells of several immunoSEQ 96-well plates, and each plate served as one replicate. For sorted subsets, each replicate PCR was loaded with around 200 ng genomic DNA, equivalent to 30,000 or so T cell genomes. The purified libraries were quantified using a Qubit 3.0 fluorometer, sized with a Bioanalyzer 2100, and then quantified again using the KAPA Library Quantification kit. Every immunoSEQ 96-well plate was sequenced on a dedicated single-read 150-cycle Illumina NextSeq 550 flow cell. The original pipeline was this. The immunoSEQ output contained only junctional sequences without quality scores, so filtering could not match that applied to full-length reads. Sequences were annotated with PyIR, a Python wrapper for IgBLAST v1.9, using IMGT germline references to assign V/J genes and CDR3. Any read was removed if the V/J assignment was weak (E-value above 1e-6), the CDR3 was missing, or the read contained stop codons, out-of-frame junctions, or ambiguous translated residues. V3J clonotypes were defined by identical inferred V gene, J gene, and CDR3 amino acid sequence. Percentage overlap between repertoires was calculated by dividing the number of shared unique clonotypes by the size of the smaller repertoire. Three approaches were used to assess repertoire richness: RTK rarefaction, the Chao1 estimator, and Recon v2.1 estimates of unobserved clonotypes. OLGA was used to compute generation probabilities for all TCRbeta clonotypes that the gDNA method yielded from a few donors. In its TCRdb copy, this immuneACCESS table keeps in-frame sequences only and misses some clones. Where compared with another copy, unresolved V genes explain less than half of these, and the others have no known cause. V, J and clone size are taken as reported in that table, and D and trimming were inferred from the DNA itself. The sample table holds hundreds of thousands of clones, of which about 92% were seen once. In total, the top ten clones hold around 24% of the sample.

Results the study describes overall, beyond this receptor: Incomplete sequencing was indicated by rarefaction of sorted-subset datasets, despite the large sequencing depth. Compared with non-shared clonotypes, the clonotypes found in all four sorted-subset donors had higher generation probabilities. Naive subsets generally had larger estimated clonotype richness than memory subsets did. The genetic and exposure-history diversity represented was limited by the small number of donors. Based on pairwise subsampling, the degree of clonotype sharing among donors was expected to be affected by sequencing depth. Only blood was sampled, and tissue TCR repertoires likely differ from those in blood. Across a handful of donors, approximately 5% of naive CD4, 3.5% of naive CD8, under 2.5% of memory CD4, and 0.4% of memory CD8 clonotypes were shared.

CD8 naive samples were obtained by positive selection for CCR7 among CD45RO-negative cells, yielding a CD45RA+CCR7+ population from which TemRA cells were excluded. Healthy HIV-negative adults with no recently reported acute infections or vaccinations were included as donors. Every donor was a Caucasian adult living in Nashville, Tennessee, USA. After blood collection by leukapheresis, PBMCs were isolated using Ficoll-Histopaque density gradient centrifugation and then cryopreserved in the vapor phase of liquid nitrogen. Analytical flow cytometry was used to check the purity and quantity of each magnetically sorted T cell population. From each sorted fraction, genomic DNA was isolated and quantified by UV absorbance on a Nanodrop 2000c. V gives up 7 bases and J gives up 1 base, and the segment between their germline ends measures 10 bases. Counted from cysteine to phenylalanine, this CDR3 has 14 amino acids. Only CDR3 DNA is held: 42 bases, read in frame from base 1. From a lookup of the germline V gene, CDR1 and CDR2 are SNHLY and FYNNEI.

Sequencing was carried out using naive CD8+ T cells sorted from blood. Reading the label with the study, this specimen's cell subset or site is: CD45RA+CCR7+. The rearranged chain carries TRBV2 and TRBJ2-2; 5 matching bases give a weak D call of TRBD2. The clonotype originates from a man between 25 and 39 years old in good health. The base sequence is TGTGCCAGCACGGGCGGGCAGAACACCGGGGAGCTGTTTTTT. Translated, it reads CASTGGQNTGELFF. Where the CDR3 stops, the reference TRBV2 and TRBJ2-2 genes take over; the full variable domain is EPEVTQTPSHQVTQMGQEVILRCVPISNHLYFYWYRQILGQKVEFLVSFYNNEISEKSEIFDDQFSVERPDGSNFTLKIRSTKLEDSAMYFCASTGGQNTGELFFGEGSRLTVL.